The entry below gives a single T cell receptor (beta chain) sequence along with its context. Its antigen is unidentified. Scientists made TCR beta cDNA using 5'RACE template switching with UMIs. From its re-call of the 5' RACE reads, TCRdb lists each CDR3 protein once, without DNA. The repertoire table contains 500,000 to 700,000 distinct CDR3 sequences. The germline CDR1 and CDR2 sequences are SQVTM and ANQGSEA. The length of the CDR3 is 16 residues. The sample comes from a study of T cells expressing NK-cell markers. Across the whole study: Underlying the TCR beta repertoires were sorted CD3+CD56+NKG2C+, CD3+CD56+NKG2C- and CD3+CD56-NKG2C+ T cells. The study's findings and limits: CD8+ T cells in over five donors included dominant NKG2C+ clonotypes at about 1.0-7.5%. The study found these clonotypes also leading the CD3+CD56-NKG2C+ fraction in a handful of donors.

The rearrangement joins TRBV29-1 to TRBJ2-1; TCRdb indicates TRBD2, and absent DNA this call remains unverified. This receptor was taken from a man aged 18 to 30 in good health. The sample consisted of blood T cells: a sorted CD56 or NKG2C T cell subset, CD4+ or CD8+ T cells, or bulk PBMC T cells (not recorded which). CDR3 region: CSALGSGASSYNEQFF.